The clone carrying this T cell receptor beta chain turned up a few times. The data were taken from a study of response to subunit inactivated influenza vaccine. This CDR3 has 16 amino acids. The trim removed 6 bases at V and 6 bases at J, leaving 9 bases unmatched. Germline-derived CDR1 and CDR2 are DFQATT and SNEGSKA (reference sequence). TCRdb called the RT-PCR reads again in MiXCR, with one record for every CDR3 protein. This sample has about 650,000 distinct CDR3 sequences, with roughly 14% found just once. The V gene is TRBV20-1, the J gene TRBJ2-1, with 15 positions matching TRBD2. The specimen comprised PBMCs from blood, sampled 11 to 12 days after vaccination. The clonotype originates from a man aged 45-65 years who received an inactivated influenza vaccine. CDR3 region: CSAPGTSGRRLNEQFF. In nucleotides, the CDR3 is TGCAGTGCGCCCGGGACTAGCGGGAGGAGACTCAATGAGCAGTTCTTC.